Below, 3 T cell receptor beta chains from the same sample are listed, as sequenced in a study of shared clonotypes between healthy human individuals. Assay: immunoSEQ multiplex PCR; the TCRdb copy retains only in-frame clones and omits some. Of over 800,000 clones detected, over 90% appear once; the ten largest clones hold more than 20%. Positive CCR7 selection of CD45RO-negative cells yielded the naive CD8 cells, and terminally differentiated effector memory CD45RA+ cells were excluded. Sequencing used naive CD8+ T cells sorted from blood. These receptors were collected from a man aged 25-40 years in good health.

This chain joins TRBV13 and TRBJ1-3; 9 nucleotides agree with TRBD1. Germline CDR1 PRHDT, CDR2 FYEKMQ (reference sequence). The CDR3 runs 15 residues. With 5 bases clipped from V and 3 bases from J, the junction kept 5 bases outside the gene matches. CDR3 in DNA: TGTGCCAGCAGCACCGGGACAGGGATTGGAAACACCATATATTTT. It yields the protein CASSTGTGIGNTIYF.

The V and J genes are TRBV29-1 and TRBJ2-1; tentative D call: TRBD2 (6 bases). CDR3 length: 17 amino acids. Trimming shortened V by 1 base and J by 6 bases, and 22 bases separated the two germline ends. Germline CDR1 is SQVTM and CDR2 is ANQGSEA. In DNA form, the CDR3 reads TGCAGCGTTGAAGTTTCCTCCCGGGAGCCCTTTTTCAATGAGCAGTTCTTC. This encodes CSVEVSSREPFFNEQFF.

The J gene is TRBJ2-1, the V gene TRBV27, with D tentatively TRBD1 or TRBD2 (5 bases each). From germline, CDR1 is MNHEY and CDR2 SMNVEV (reference sequence). Trimming removed 0 bases from V and 4 bases from J, with 22 bases in between. The CDR3 spans 19 residues. The CDR3 spells CASSLSLPPGPGVYNEQFF. CDR3 coding DNA: TGTGCCAGCAGTTTATCCCTTCCTCCGGGACCGGGTGTATACAATGAGCAGTTCTTC.